The clone carrying this T cell receptor (beta chain) came up a few times. Its antigen is currently unknown. V shed 9 bases, J shed 1 base, and the junction held 8 bases outside the gene matches. Germline assignment: CDR1 MNHEY and CDR2 SVGAGI. The CDR3 totals 14 residues. The sample comes from a study of cytomegalovirus exposure and HLA in healthy donors. Study-wide results and caveats: In the analysis, some V segments, TRBV6-2 and TRBV6-3 included, were excluded as indistinguishable. Immune exposure information available was restricted to CMV serostatus. In a later analysis, a missense DCLRE1C variant was linked to TCR beta V- and J-gene trimming. One cluster of highly shared sequence variants probably arose as a sequencing artifact.

PCR primers comprised 60 Vbeta and 13 Jbeta primers. Using immunoSEQ multiplex PCR, the repertoire was profiled, and TCRdb retains in-frame clones only, with some absent. The table has 120,000 or so clones, nearly 80% seen once. Sample: PBMCs. The clonotype originates from a woman aged 25 to 45 in good health and CMV-seronegative. The chain combines TRBV6-5 with TRBJ1-1, with 7 bases identical to TRBD1. CDR3 amino acids: CASKQGPGNTEAFF. The CDR3 DNA follows: TGTGCCAGTAAACAGGGGCCGGGGAACACTGAAGCTTTCTTT.